What follows is one T cell receptor (beta chain) and its context. Its matching antigen is unknown. This record belongs to a study of Ad26.COV2.S vaccination and SARS-CoV-2 variants. V gave up 1 base and J gave up 5 bases, with 5 bases separating them. The germline V gene has CDR1 SGHTA and CDR2 FQGNSA. CDR3 size: 12 residues. This sample's treatment: some 20 received Ad26.COV2.S at low or high dose, single or two shots; several received placebo; per-sample allocation not given. Samples were taken on day 63 after the first vaccine or placebo injection. General study results and limits: Participants in the vaccine arm had higher spike-specific TCR breadth; placebo recipients had lower.

Repertoires were generated with immunoSEQ multiplex PCR, while TCRdb's copy carries only in-frame clones and drops some. The sample lists approximately 340,000 clones, approximately 85% seen once, with 3.3% in the top ten. The sequence was obtained from a person aged 18-65 years who received the Ad26.COV2.S COVID-19 vaccine or a placebo. Sequencing was performed on peripheral blood, taken in a trial of Ad26.COV2.S vaccine versus placebo. The gene calls are TRBV7-2 and TRBJ2-5; D remains unclear. In nucleotides, the CDR3 is TGTGCCAGCAGCTTAGGGCGGGAGACCCAGTACTTC. Its translation is CASSLGRETQYF.